The 18 T cell receptor beta chains given below trace back to one sample, sequenced in a study of regulatory T cells in long-lasting Graves disease. The time point is: newly diagnosed GD, antithyroid drugs for less than 3 months. The TCR library was made from RNA that had been extracted from PBMCs in TRIzol. Arm-PCR of CDR3 regions and iRepertoire HTBI primers were used to build TCR beta libraries. Each CDR3 protein gets one entry after TCRdb re-called the multiplex PCR reads with MiXCR. In the table there are roughly 500,000 distinct CDR3 sequences, less than 15% of which are singletons. This same sample was also taken into another study, of T cells in Graves' hyperthyroidism and ophthalmopathy.

This specimen consisted of peripheral blood mononuclear cells (PBMCs), obtained at new diagnosis, from a patient treated with antithyroid drugs. The receptors originated from a woman between 45 and 60 years old with Graves disease.

The sample holds many counts of this clonotype. CDR3 residues: CASSKSGVTNTGELFF. The CDR3 nucleotides read TGCGCCAGCAGTAAAAGCGGGGTAACGAACACCGGGGAGCTGTTTTTT. The chain couples TRBV10-1 to TRBJ2-2; 7 positions match TRBD2. The CDR3 is 16 residues long. CDR1 and CDR2 from the germline V gene are WNHNN and SYGVQD (reference sequence). J gave up 0 bases and V 5 bases, and 6 bases lay outside the gene matches.

The table lists this clonotype with many counts. The chain links TRBV30 to TRBJ1-2; D is unresolved. Trimming removed 4 bases at V and 5 bases at J, with 17 bases between. CDR1 GTSNPN and CDR2 SVGIG come from the germline V gene (reference sequence). The CDR3 spans 14 residues. CDR3 protein: CAWTTTVPSYGYTF. The DNA for the CDR3 is TGTGCCTGGACAACTACAGTCCCATCTTATGGCTACACCTTC.

This clonotype was seen repeatedly, ten times or more. This chain uses TRBV6-1 with TRBJ2-3, with TRBD2 matching over 9 bases. The V segment lost 5 bases and the J segment 2 bases; nucleotides outside the gene matches: 11. Per the germline V gene, CDR1 is MNHNS and CDR2 is SASEGT. The CDR3 is made up of 17 amino acids. The CDR3 loop reads CASSHPLGGRATDTQYF. For the CDR3, the DNA is TGTGCCAGCAGTCACCCACTAGGCGGGAGGGCCACAGATACGCAGTATTTT.

This clonotype was counted ten times or more. This chain uses TRBV18 with TRBJ2-7; weak D call: TRBD2 (5 bases). Trimming pared 2 bases from V and 6 bases from J, leaving 14 bases between. The length of the CDR3 is 14 residues. The germline V gene encodes CDR1 KGHSH and CDR2 LQKENI. The CDR3 here is CASSPEGSLGEQYF. In DNA form, the CDR3 reads TGTGCCAGCTCACCAGAGGGTAGTTTGGGCGAGCAGTACTTC.

This clonotype was counted between two and nine times. The chain combines TRBV5-1 with TRBJ2-1; 8 bases line up with TRBD1. After removal of 4 bases from V and 4 bases from J, the junction contained 10 bases not matched to a gene. From germline, CDR1 is SGHRS and CDR2 YFSETQ. CDR3 length: 16 residues. This chain's CDR3 is CASSLDGQGHYNEQFF. The CDR3 coding sequence is TGCGCCAGCAGCCTGGACGGACAGGGACATTACAATGAGCAGTTCTTC.

In its sample, this clonotype was seen a few times. The chain employs TRBV9 and TRBJ2-3, with 8 nucleotides matching TRBD2. Losses at the gene ends were 1 base for V and 6 bases for J; bases not matched to a gene: 10. The length of the CDR3 is 16 residues. From germline, CDR1 is SGDLS and CDR2 YYNGEE. The CDR3 reads CASSVRDGRAADTQYF. The CDR3 nucleotides are TGTGCCAGCAGCGTAAGGGACGGGAGGGCGGCGGATACGCAGTATTTT.

There are many counts of this clonotype. The V and J genes are TRBV7-9 and TRBJ2-1; D remains unclear. Trimming took off 1 base at V and 6 bases at J, with 13 bases between the two ends. Germline V gives CDR1 SEHNR, CDR2 FQNEAQ (reference sequence). The CDR3 sequence is 15 residues long. The CDR3 DNA follows: TGTGCCAGCAGCTTAGGTTCGATGACCCTCAATGAGCAGTTCTTC. This sequence encodes CASSLGSMTLNEQFF.

With respect to this clonotype: A single base is all that separates this from a far larger clone, so a read error is likely. V is TRBV9 and J is TRBJ2-2; 13 bases line up with TRBD2. In germline, CDR1 is SGDLS, CDR2 YYNGEE. The CDR3 extends over 17 amino acids. CDR3 sequence: CASNGQGLAGSGGELLF. The CDR3 region has the DNA TGTGCCAGCAACGGACAGGGACTAGCGGGAAGTGGCGGGGAGCTGCTTTTT.

There are many counts of this clonotype. The chain's CDR3 is CASSVGPNTEAFF. The CDR3 DNA reads TGTGCCAGCAGCGTAGGTCCGAACACTGAAGCTTTCTTT. This chain joins TRBV9 and TRBJ1-1; no clear D. This CDR3 contains 13 residues. Germline CDR1 is SGDLS and CDR2 is YYNGEE. V was cut by 0 bases and J by 1 base, with 4 bases left in between.

Many counts were recorded for this clonotype. This chain links TRBV30 with TRBJ2-3; D not certain. Looked up from germline, CDR1 is GTSNPN and CDR2 is SVGIG (reference sequence). This CDR3 region has 17 residues. V was shortened by 1 base and J by 0 bases, with 17 bases between the two germline ends. The CDR3 nucleotides read TGTGCCTGGAGTGCCGCGTTATCAAGCCCTAGCACAGATACGCAGTATTTT. Its translation is CAWSAALSSPSTDTQYF.

This chain connects TRBV5-1 to TRBJ2-2; D is uncertain. In germline, CDR1 is SGHRS, CDR2 YFSETQ. V was clipped by 1 base and J by 0 bases, with 16 bases between them. There are 18 residues in the CDR3. CDR3 sequence: CASSLLPQTGTNTGELFF. In DNA, the CDR3 is TGCGCCAGCAGCTTGCTCCCTCAGACGGGTACGAACACCGGGGAGCTGTTTTTT.

The table lists this clonotype with many counts. This chain uses TRBV29-1 with TRBJ2-1; 11 bases map to TRBD2. The CDR3 contains 15 residues. Trimming cost V 3 bases and J 9 bases; bases outside gene matches: 10. CDR1 is SQVTM, CDR2 ANQGSEA, per germline. CDR3 sequence (DNA): TGCAGCGTTGATTCGGGGACTAGCGGAATAACTGAGCAGTTCTTC. Translated, it gives CSVDSGTSGITEQFF.

In this sample, this clonotype turned up many times. The genes are TRBV20-1 and TRBJ2-7; perhaps TRBD1 as D (5 bases). Germline V gene data show CDR1 as DFQATT and CDR2 as SNEGSKA (reference sequence). Between the trimmed V and J ends, which lost 2 bases and 5 bases, there was a span of 16 bases. The CDR3 is made up of 14 amino acids. The CDR3 region is CSARSRAIRDEQYF. CDR3 sequence (DNA): TGCAGTGCTAGATCCAGGGCTATTCGAGACGAGCAGTACTTC.

This clonotype was recorded at least ten times. The V call is TRBV27, the J call TRBJ2-1, with no clear D. The CDR3 extends over 16 amino acids. V was trimmed by 2 bases and J by 0 bases, leaving 11 bases between them. Germline CDR1 is MNHEY and CDR2 is SMNVEV (reference sequence). The DNA for the CDR3 is TGTGCCAGCAGTTTAACCCCCTCCGGCTCCTACAATGAGCAGTTCTTC. Translation: CASSLTPSGSYNEQFF.

Ten or more counts support this clonotype. The chain links TRBV3-1 to TRBJ2-3; 9 bases are a match to TRBD2. The V segment lost 1 base and the J segment 9 bases; nucleotides outside the gene matches: 5. This CDR3 is built from 14 residues. Germline V gives CDR1 LGHDT, CDR2 YNNKEL (reference sequence). The CDR3 nucleotides are TGTGCCAGCAGCCAAGGACTAGCGGACGGAACGCAGTATTTT. It specifies CASSQGLADGTQYF.

This clonotype was seen ten or more times. V gene TRBV6-2 or TRBV6-3 combines with J gene TRBJ2-1, with 11 positions matching TRBD1. The CDR3 consists of 13 residues. V lost 5 bases, J lost 12 bases, and 6 bases stayed unmatched. The germline V gene encodes CDR1 MNHEY and CDR2 SVGEGT. The CDR3 loop is CASSTSDRGLQFF. CDR3 sequence (DNA): TGTGCCAGCAGTACATCGGACAGGGGGCTGCAGTTCTTC.

This clonotype came up many times. For the CDR3, the DNA is TGTGCCAGCAACCACGGGACGCCGCAAGAGACCCAGTACTTC. Translating it yields CASNHGTPQETQYF. The rearrangement uses TRBV28 and TRBJ2-5; either TRBD1 or TRBD2 may fit D (5 bases each). V lost 7 bases and J lost 2, with 14 bases in between. CDR1 and CDR2 from the germline V gene are MDHEN and SYDVKM. The CDR3 loop spans 14 amino acids.

The sample holds many counts of this clonotype. This chain's CDR3 is CASSADLGTFNEQFF. Written as DNA, the CDR3 is TGTGCCAGCAGCGCGGACCTCGGGACCTTCAATGAGCAGTTCTTC. The J gene is TRBJ2-1, the V gene TRBV9; D may be TRBD1 or TRBD2 (5 bases each). V lost 3 bases, J lost 6 bases, and 16 bases lay in between. Per germline, CDR1 SGDLS and CDR2 YYNGEE. This CDR3 contains 15 residues.